This TCR beta chain was recorded in a study of Ad26.COV2.S vaccination and SARS-CoV-2 variants. About the research overall: Into the muscle, Ad26.COV2.S was dosed once or twice, 56 days apart.

Treatment defined: 15 to 20 received Ad26.COV2.S at low or high dose, single or two shots; roughly five received placebo; per-sample allocation not given. After the first vaccine or placebo injection, samples were drawn on day 63. Sequencing used immunoSEQ multiplex PCR; TCRdb keeps in-frame clones, though not all of them. The sample has 330,000 or so clones; 90% are singletons. Study-wide points: Non-spike TCR breadth was similar in vaccine and placebo recipients. Possible underestimation of total T cell responses by the TCR breadth and depth analyses was noted.

Remarks on this clone: Its specificity is not known.

V was pared by 3 bases and J by 3 bases, with 15 bases between. Germline CDR1 MRHNA, CDR2 SNTAGT. This CDR3 has 15 amino acids. The receptor was isolated from a person aged 18-60 years who received the Ad26.COV2.S COVID-19 vaccine or a placebo. This chain connects TRBV6-4 to TRBJ2-7; unclear D gene. This specimen consisted of peripheral blood, obtained in a trial of Ad26.COV2.S vaccine versus placebo. The CDR3 nucleotides are TGTGCCAGCAGTGAGATAGCATCTACGGTCTACGAGCAGTACTTC. Amino acids: CASSEIASTVYEQYF.